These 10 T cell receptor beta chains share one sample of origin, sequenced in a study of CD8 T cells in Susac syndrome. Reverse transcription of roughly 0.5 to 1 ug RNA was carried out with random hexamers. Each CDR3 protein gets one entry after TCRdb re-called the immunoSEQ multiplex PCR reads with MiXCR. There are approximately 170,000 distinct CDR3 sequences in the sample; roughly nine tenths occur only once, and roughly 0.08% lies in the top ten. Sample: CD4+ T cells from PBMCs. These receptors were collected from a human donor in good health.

CDR3 nucleotides: TGTGCTAGTGGTTTACTGAATAGCAATCAGCCCCAGCATTTT. This gives the protein CASGLLNSNQPQHF. The chain joins TRBV12-5 to TRBJ1-5; D gene uncertain. V lost 3 bases to trimming and J lost 0 bases, with 6 bases between them. The CDR3 runs to 14 residues. The germline V gene has CDR1 LGHNT and CDR2 FRNRAP.

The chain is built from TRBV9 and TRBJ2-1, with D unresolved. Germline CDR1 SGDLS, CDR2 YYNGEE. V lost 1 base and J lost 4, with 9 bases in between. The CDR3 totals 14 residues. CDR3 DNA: TGTGCCAGCAGCGTAAGCACAGCGTACAATGAGCAGTTCTTC. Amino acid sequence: CASSVSTAYNEQFF.

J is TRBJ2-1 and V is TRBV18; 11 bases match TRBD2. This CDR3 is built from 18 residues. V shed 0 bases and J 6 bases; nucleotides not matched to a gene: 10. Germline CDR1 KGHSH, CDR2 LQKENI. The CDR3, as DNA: TGTGCCAGCTCACCACCGGGGACTAGCGGTTTGAAGGTCAATGAGCAGTTCTTC. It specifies CASSPPGTSGLKVNEQFF.

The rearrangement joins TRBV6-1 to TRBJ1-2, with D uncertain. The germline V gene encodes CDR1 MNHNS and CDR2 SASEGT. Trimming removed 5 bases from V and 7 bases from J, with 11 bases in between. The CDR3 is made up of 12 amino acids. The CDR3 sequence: CASSPLGFGYTF. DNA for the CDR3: TGTGCCAGCAGTCCTTTGGGGTTTGGCTACACCTTC.

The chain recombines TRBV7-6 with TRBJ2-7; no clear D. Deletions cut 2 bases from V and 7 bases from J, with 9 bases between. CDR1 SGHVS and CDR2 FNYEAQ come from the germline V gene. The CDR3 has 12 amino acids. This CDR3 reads CASSLHLGEQYF. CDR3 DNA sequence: TGTGCCAGCAGCTTACATTTAGGGGAGCAGTACTTC.

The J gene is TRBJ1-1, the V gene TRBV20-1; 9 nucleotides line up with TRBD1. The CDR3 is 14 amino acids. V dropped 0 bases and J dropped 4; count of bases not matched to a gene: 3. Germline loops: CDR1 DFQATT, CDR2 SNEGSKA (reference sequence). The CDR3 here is CSAREGTGSTEAFF. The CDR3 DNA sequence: TGCAGTGCTAGAGAGGGGACAGGGAGCACTGAAGCTTTCTTT.

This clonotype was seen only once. The CDR3 reads CASSRNTVTGELFF. The CDR3 DNA reads TGTGCCAGCAGCCGCAATACAGTCACCGGGGAGCTGTTTTTT. This rearrangement joins TRBV3-1 to TRBJ2-2; D uncertain. Looked up from germline, CDR1 is LGHDT and CDR2 is YNNKEL (reference sequence). V lost 4 bases and J 4 bases, leaving 10 bases between the germline ends. This CDR3 is built from 14 residues.

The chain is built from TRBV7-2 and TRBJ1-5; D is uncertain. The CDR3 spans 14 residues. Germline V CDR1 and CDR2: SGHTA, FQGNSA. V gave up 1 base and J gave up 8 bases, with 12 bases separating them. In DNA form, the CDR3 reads TGTGCCAGCAGCTTAGGGGTCCCGCCGGAGCCCCAGCATTTT. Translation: CASSLGVPPEPQHF. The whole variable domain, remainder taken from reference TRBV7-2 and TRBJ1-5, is GAGVSQSPSNKVTEKGKDVELRCDPISGHTALYWYRQSLGQGLEFLIYFQGNSAPDKSGLPSDRFSAERTGGSVSTLTIQRTQQEDSAVYLCASSLGVPPEPQHFGDGTRLSIL.

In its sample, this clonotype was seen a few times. The CDR3 DNA is TGCAGCGTGGAGGGGGAGGCCAAAAACATTCAGTACTTC. Translation: CSVEGEAKNIQYF. J is TRBJ2-4 and V is TRBV29-1; either TRBD1 or TRBD2 may fit D (6 bases each). The V gene lost 6 bases and the J gene lost 1 base, with 10 bases spanning the gap. Germline CDR1 SQVTM, CDR2 ANQGSEA. This CDR3 is 13 amino acids long. The entire variable domain, with the rest obtained from reference TRBV29-1 and TRBJ2-4, is as follows: SAVISQKPSRDICQRGTSLTIQCQVDSQVTMMFWYRQQPGQSLTLIATANQGSEATYESGFVIDKFPISRPNLTFSTLTVSNMSPEDSSIYLCSVEGEAKNIQYFGAGTRLSVL.

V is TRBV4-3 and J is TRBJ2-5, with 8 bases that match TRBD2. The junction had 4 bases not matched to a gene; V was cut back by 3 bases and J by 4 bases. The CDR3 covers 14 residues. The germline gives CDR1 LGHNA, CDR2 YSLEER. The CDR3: CASSHRGGTETQYF. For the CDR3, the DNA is TGCGCCAGCAGCCACCGGGGGGGGACAGAGACCCAGTACTTC.